Listed here are 22 T cell receptor beta chains from one sample, sequenced in a study of naive and memory T cell subsets. Notes on the study in general: Especially in CD8 cells, naive repertoires contained a few larger clonotypes, possibly CD45RA-re-expressing memory cells.

Their antigens are not known. An equimolar mix of two oligonucleotides served as the beta constant-region primer for TRBC1 and TRBC2. Four rounds of PCR amplified the ligated cDNA using nested alpha and beta constant-region primers plus SP2. TCRdb re-derived calls from the UMI-ligation and nested PCR reads in MiXCR, one entry per CDR3 protein. The data hold about 160,000 distinct CDR3 sequences, with roughly 22% observed a single time. The sample consisted of naive CD4+ T cells from blood. These receptors were taken from a human donor in good health.

The chain joins TRBV6-5 to TRBJ1-2; the D gene is possibly TRBD1 (5 bases). Trimming took 6 bases from V and 7 from J, leaving 12 bases between them. Germline lookup yields CDR1 MNHEY and CDR2 SVGAGI. The CDR3 is 12 amino acids. The CDR3 here is CASRHDRGGYTF. DNA for the CDR3: TGTGCCAGCAGACATGACAGAGGTGGCTACACCTTC.

V usage is TRBV5-1 and J usage is TRBJ2-7; D call uncertain. The CDR3 is made up of 13 amino acids. V lost 3 bases to trimming and J lost 6 bases, with 13 bases between them. In germline, CDR1 is SGHRS, CDR2 YFSETQ. CDR3: CASSSRREAEQYF. The CDR3 nucleotides are TGCGCCAGCAGCTCCCGCCGAGAGGCCGAGCAGTACTTC.

This sequence joins TRBV27 and TRBJ2-1; the match to TRBD2 covers 12 bases. Germline V gives CDR1 MNHEY, CDR2 SMNVEV (reference sequence). V gave up 8 bases and J gave up 4 bases; unmatched junction bases: 9. This CDR3 is 16 amino acids long. CDR3 DNA sequence: TGTGCCAGCTCTCTGACTAGCGGGGGCTCATACAATGAGCAGTTCTTC. Its protein is CASSLTSGGSYNEQFF.

This chain joins TRBV9 and TRBJ1-1; 10 positions match TRBD1. Germline values: CDR1 SGDLS, CDR2 YYNGEE. V dropped 3 bases and J dropped 1; count of bases not matched to a gene: 6. The CDR3 totals 16 residues. CDR3 sequence reads: CASSALTGGPNTEAFF. The CDR3 DNA sequence: TGTGCCAGCAGCGCCTTGACAGGGGGCCCGAACACTGAAGCTTTCTTT.

This clonotype was counted only a few times. The chain has TRBV20-1 and TRBJ1-2; 9 nucleotides agree with TRBD1. There are 12 residues in the CDR3. Trimming cost V 3 bases and J 11 bases; bases outside gene matches: 7. Germline CDR1 DFQATT, CDR2 SNEGSKA (reference sequence). CDR3 DNA sequence: TGCAGTGCTAGCTTCCGGGACAGGGTATACACCTTC. Translating it yields CSASFRDRVYTF.

The CDR3 nucleotides read TGTGCCAGCAGGCGGGACTTCATTTGGGGGAATGAGCAGTTCTTC. Protein sequence: CASRRDFIWGNEQFF. The V and J genes are TRBV6-2 or TRBV6-3 and TRBJ2-1; D possibly corresponds to TRBD2 (6 bases). Germline CDR1 reads MNHEY; CDR2 reads SVGEGT. Trimming removed 6 bases at V and 7 bases at J, with 19 bases between. This CDR3 is 15 amino acids long.

V is TRBV5-1 and J is TRBJ2-5, with unresolved D. Trimming removed 5 bases at V and 3 bases at J, with 8 bases between. The CDR3 is 12 amino acids. Looked up from germline, CDR1 is SGHRS and CDR2 is YFSETQ. For the CDR3, the DNA is TGCGCCAGCAGTCCCTGGGAAGAGACCCAGTACTTC. It is translated as CASSPWEETQYF.

The rearrangement uses TRBV7-6 and TRBJ1-4; unclear D gene. The germline V gene has CDR1 SGHVS and CDR2 FNYEAQ. V dropped 1 base and J dropped 0 bases, with 6 bases sitting between them. This CDR3 contains 15 residues. The CDR3 DNA sequence: TGTGCCAGCAGCTTAGGTAGCGCAACTAATGAAAAACTGTTTTTT. This translates into CASSLGSATNEKLFF.

This rearrangement joins TRBV20-1 to TRBJ1-1, with D hard to call. Germline CDR1 is DFQATT and CDR2 is SNEGSKA (reference sequence). The CDR3 consists of 14 residues. Trimming left V 1 base short and J 2 bases short, with 11 bases between. The CDR3, as DNA: TGCAGTGCTAGAGTGGCCAGGCGAAACACTGAAGCTTTCTTT. This codes for CSARVARRNTEAFF.

Points on this clonotype: A much bigger clone sits one base away, suggesting this may be a read error. V is TRBV7-2 and J is TRBJ2-3; no clear D. CDR1 and CDR2 (germline): SGHTA, FQGNSA. The CDR3 is 15 amino acids. CDR3 sequence (DNA): TGTGCCGGCAGCCCCCAGTCCCGGTCCACAGATACGCAGTATTTT. Translating gives CAGSPQSRSTDTQYF.

The chain uses TRBV19 and TRBJ1-4, with 8 bases matching TRBD1. The J segment lost 2 bases and the V segment lost 3 bases, leaving 8 bases of the junction unmatched. Germline V gene lookup returns CDR1 LNHDA and CDR2 SQIVND (reference sequence). The CDR3 covers 17 residues. In DNA form, the CDR3 reads TGTGCCAGTAGTATCTCGGCAGGGGGCACCACTAATGAAAAACTGTTTTTT. It encodes CASSISAGGTTNEKLFF.

This clonotype came up a few times. The rearrangement joins TRBV20-1 to TRBJ1-1, with D tentatively TRBD1 (5 bases). This CDR3 contains 10 residues. Trimming removed 5 bases from V and 5 bases from J, with 6 bases in between. In germline, CDR1 is DFQATT, CDR2 SNEGSKA (reference sequence). CDR3 sequence: CSAPGTEAFF. In DNA, the CDR3 is TGCAGTGCTCCAGGGACTGAAGCTTTCTTT.

This clonotype showed up just a few times. The CDR3 DNA reads TGTGCCAGCAGCCCCGGACAGCTTCCAACTAATGAAAAACTGTTTTTT. It codes for CASSPGQLPTNEKLFF. The chain couples TRBV7-2 to TRBJ1-4; D is possibly TRBD1 (6 bases). The CDR3 runs 16 residues. CDR1 and CDR2 from the germline V gene are SGHTA and FQGNSA. Trimming took off 5 bases at V and 0 bases at J, with 13 bases between the two ends.

Concerning this clonotype itself: A much larger clone sits a single nucleotide away, making a read error possible. V usage is TRBV12-3 or TRBV12-4 and J usage is TRBJ2-3; perhaps D is TRBD1 or TRBD2 (5 bases each). The CDR3 contains 15 residues. V lost 3 bases to trimming and J lost 0 bases, with 10 bases between them. The CDR3 here is CASSFHGASTDTQYF. CDR3 DNA: TGTGCCAGCAGTTTCCACGGGGCCAGCACAGATACGCAGTATTTT.

This clonotype has a count of ten or more. The genes are TRBV12-3 or TRBV12-4 and TRBJ2-1; no definite D call. The CDR3 has 14 residues. V lost 3 bases and J lost 2, with 8 bases in between. CDR3 loop: CASSFERAYNEQFF. CDR3 sequence (DNA): TGTGCCAGCAGTTTCGAGCGTGCCTACAATGAGCAGTTCTTC.

This clonotype appeared many times. The V and J genes are TRBV20-1 and TRBJ2-7; unclear D gene. Germline loops: CDR1 DFQATT, CDR2 SNEGSKA (reference sequence). V was trimmed by 3 bases and J by 5 bases, leaving 11 bases between them. The CDR3 contains 12 residues. CDR3 DNA: TGCAGTGCTAGGACGGATCACGACGAGCAGTACTTC. This sequence encodes CSARTDHDEQYF.

This chain links TRBV3-1 with TRBJ2-1, with TRBD2 matching 7 bases. Germline trimming cut 7 bases from V and 8 bases from J; bases unmatched to any gene: 35. The CDR3 consists of 22 residues. Germline assignment: CDR1 LGHDT and CDR2 YNNKEL (reference sequence). CDR3 residues: CASNLGEGVRTVRMLPFYEQFF. The CDR3 bases are TGTGCCAGCAACCTTGGGGAGGGAGTTAGGACCGTTAGAATGTTGCCGTTTTATGAGCAGTTCTTC.

This clonotype was observed a handful of times. The chain is built from TRBV11-2 and TRBJ1-1; D gene uncertain. V shed 5 bases and J shed 1 base, with 5 bases lying between them. This CDR3 spans 12 amino acids. Germline assignment: CDR1 SGHAT and CDR2 FQNNGV. CDR3 DNA: TGTGCCAGCAGCGTGACGAACACTGAAGCTTTCTTT. This encodes CASSVTNTEAFF.

This clonotype was detected only a few times. The chain combines TRBV6-6 with TRBJ2-3, with 10 positions matching TRBD2. V was pared by 6 bases and J by 6 bases, with 12 bases of the junction left unmatched. Per the germline V gene, CDR1 is MNHNY and CDR2 is SVGAGI (reference sequence). This CDR3 is 16 amino acids long. The CDR3 nucleotides read TGTGCCAGCAGCCCTACAGGGACTAGCGAGACGGATACGCAGTATTTT. Protein: CASSPTGTSETDTQYF.

The chain links TRBV5-1 to TRBJ2-1, with a weak D call TRBD2 (6 bases). V lost 0 bases to trimming and J lost 3 bases, with 7 bases between them. The CDR3 loop spans 14 amino acids. Per germline, CDR1 SGHRS and CDR2 YFSETQ. The chain's CDR3 is CASSLGLDYNEQFF. The CDR3 DNA reads as TGCGCCAGCAGCTTGGGACTAGACTACAATGAGCAGTTCTTC.

In its sample, this clonotype was seen many times. The rearrangement joins TRBV28 to TRBJ2-1; D is possibly TRBD1 (6 bases). From germline, CDR1 is MDHEN and CDR2 SYDVKM. Between the trimmed V and J ends, which lost 3 bases and 10 bases, there was a span of 22 bases. The CDR3 sequence is 16 residues long. The CDR3 region is CASSFQRRGGSEEQFF. CDR3 sequence (DNA): TGTGCCAGCAGTTTTCAGAGGAGAGGGGGTTCGGAAGAGCAGTTCTTC.

This clonotype turned up a few times. This chain connects TRBV10-3 to TRBJ2-1; 8 nucleotides match TRBD2. The germline gives CDR1 ENHRY, CDR2 SYGVKD. V lost 2 bases and J lost 8; bases outside the gene matches: 11. The CDR3 runs to 16 residues. CDR3 loop: CAISEASLAGGYEQFF. Here the CDR3 DNA reads TGTGCCATCAGTGAGGCGAGTCTCGCGGGGGGCTATGAGCAGTTCTTC.